This T cell receptor (beta chain) is from a study of shared clonotypes between healthy human individuals. A word on this clone: Its antigen is unidentified.

Some clones are missing from TCRdb's copy, which holds only in-frame ones; the method was immunoSEQ multiplex PCR. The table has about half a million clones, approximately 79% seen once. General study points: Blood alone was sampled, and tissue repertoires likely differ.

The germline CDR1 and CDR2 sequences are MNHNY and SVGAGI (reference sequence). V was clipped by 6 bases and J by 2 bases, with 9 bases between them. There are 13 residues in the CDR3. With unsorted samples, genomic DNA was obtained from tens of millions of PBMCs. The sequence came from a woman between 35 and 50 years old in good health. Some clones in this sample may be carry-over from other donors' samples. Sequencing was performed on PBMCs. The rearrangement links TRBV6-6 to TRBJ2-3; D is unresolved. This chain's CDR3 is CASRPPPTDTQYF. The CDR3 nucleotides are TGTGCCAGCAGGCCGCCCCCCACAGATACGCAGTATTTT.